The 21 T cell receptor beta chains below come from one sample, sequenced in a study of cytomegalovirus exposure and HLA in healthy donors. Use of 60 Vbeta and 13 Jbeta primers characterized the PCR. Method: immunoSEQ multiplex PCR; TCRdb's copy keeps in-frame clones and lacks some. The sample carries about 160,000 clones, 86% recorded once. Sequencing input: PBMCs. The receptors were gathered from a woman aged 18-35 years in good health and CMV-seronegative.

Here the CDR3 DNA reads TGTGCCAGTAGTGGTAGCTCCGGCAATGAGCAGTTCTTC. Amino acid sequence: CASSGSSGNEQFF. The gene calls are TRBV19 and TRBJ2-1; D ambiguous. There are 13 residues in the CDR3. In germline, CDR1 is LNHDA, CDR2 SQIVND (reference sequence). Trimming stripped 5 bases from V and 6 bases from J, with 11 bases between.

V and J are TRBV12-5 and TRBJ2-2; unclear D gene. The CDR3 is 14 amino acids. Deletions cut 6 bases from V and 4 bases from J, with 12 bases between. The germline V gene has CDR1 LGHNT and CDR2 FRNRAP. For the CDR3, the DNA is TGTGCTAGTGGCCTATCTTTTGTCACCGGGGAGCTGTTTTTT. Residues: CASGLSFVTGELFF.

The chain links TRBV6-5 to TRBJ2-1; 7 nucleotides align to TRBD1. Germline V gives CDR1 MNHEY, CDR2 SVGAGI. The CDR3 sequence is 13 residues long. After removal of 4 bases from V and 6 bases from J, the junction contained 3 bases not matched to a gene. The CDR3 spells CASSWQGVNEQFF. CDR3 sequence (DNA): TGTGCCAGCAGTTGGCAGGGGGTCAATGAGCAGTTCTTC.

V is TRBV30 and J is TRBJ1-2, with 11 bases matching TRBD1. The V gene's germline CDR1 is GTSNPN and CDR2 SVGIG (reference sequence). This CDR3 has 14 residues. V shed 3 bases, J shed 5 bases, and the junction held 5 bases outside the gene matches. The CDR3 region is CAWSPGQGVYGYTF. CDR3 nucleotide sequence: TGTGCCTGGAGCCCGGGACAGGGGGTGTATGGCTACACCTTC. Variable domain in full (rest from reference TRBV30 and TRBJ1-2): SQTIHQWPATLVQPVGSPLSLECTVEGTSNPNLYWYRQAAGRGLQLLFYSVGIGQISSEVPQNLSASRPQDRQFILSSKKLLLSDSGFYLCAWSPGQGVYGYTFGSGTRLTVV.

V gene TRBV6-1 combines with J gene TRBJ1-2, with a tentative D call TRBD1 (5 bases). CDR3 length equals 14 residues. Trimming removed 3 bases at V and 1 base at J, with 9 bases between. Germline V gene lookup returns CDR1 MNHNS and CDR2 SASEGT. The CDR3 bases are TGTGCCAGCAGTGAGAACAGGATTAACTATGGCTACACCTTC. It codes for CASSENRINYGYTF.

The chain recombines TRBV4-1 with TRBJ2-7; 9 bases match TRBD2. CDR3 length: 18 residues. V was pared by 2 bases and J by 0 bases, with 11 bases of the junction left unmatched. Germline CDR1 reads MGHRA; CDR2 reads YSYEKL. CDR3 residues: CASSQLTSGVGLSYEQYF. CDR3 in DNA: TGCGCCAGCAGCCAATTGACTAGCGGCGTGGGGCTCTCCTACGAGCAGTACTTC.

The genes are TRBV7-9 and TRBJ1-1; D gene unclear. V dropped 5 bases and J dropped 1 base, with 8 bases sitting between them. This CDR3 spans 13 amino acids. Germline V CDR1 and CDR2: SEHNR, FQNEAQ (reference sequence). The CDR3, as DNA: TGTGCCAGCAGCACACAGACGAACACTGAAGCTTTCTTT. It yields the protein CASSTQTNTEAFF.

This clone was observed a handful of times. This chain connects TRBV6-5 to TRBJ1-1, with TRBD1 matching 7 bases. V gave up 7 bases and J gave up 9 bases; unmatched junction bases: 8. Germline values: CDR1 MNHEY, CDR2 SVGAGI. This CDR3 is built from 12 residues. DNA of the CDR3: TGTGCCAGCAAGCTCCCAGGGGGTAAAGCTTTCTTT. Translated: CASKLPGGKAFF.

V gene TRBV13 combines with J gene TRBJ2-1; the match to TRBD2 covers 10 bases. V was pared by 5 bases and J by 8 bases, with 9 bases of the junction left unmatched. Germline values: CDR1 PRHDT, CDR2 FYEKMQ (reference sequence). This CDR3 has 15 amino acids. The CDR3 DNA sequence: TGTGCCAGCAGCCACGAGCGGGGGGGCTGGTATGAGCAGTTCTTC. Its protein product is CASSHERGGWYEQFF. The variable domain in full, completed from reference TRBV13 and TRBJ2-1, reads AAGVIQSPRHLIKEKRETATLKCYPIPRHDTVYWYQQGPGQDPQFLISFYEKMQSDKGSIPDRFSAQQFSDYHSELNMSSLELGDSALYFCASSHERGGWYEQFFGPGTRLTVL.

The chain recombines TRBV6-1 with TRBJ2-7, with TRBD1 matching over 7 bases. This CDR3 is built from 15 residues. Germline CDR1 and CDR2: MNHNS and SASEGT. With 8 bases clipped from V and 1 base from J, the junction kept 11 bases outside the gene matches. The CDR3 DNA follows: TGTGCCAGCGACTTTACCGGGACAGAGTCCTACGAGCAGTACTTC. Translated: CASDFTGTESYEQYF.

The chain links TRBV23-1 to TRBJ2-5, with a possible D match to TRBD2 (6 bases). TRBV23-1 is assigned to the ORF class and has an uncertain function. Deletions cut 5 bases from V and 9 bases from J, with 10 bases between. This CDR3 contains 11 residues. CDR3 DNA sequence: TGCGCCAGCAGTGACCGGGACTCCCAGTACTTC. This encodes CASSDRDSQYF.

The gene calls are TRBV28 and TRBJ1-2, with 7 positions matching TRBD1. The V and J ends lost 2 bases and 0 bases, in that order; junction bases with no gene match: 12. Germline CDR1 is MDHEN and CDR2 is SYDVKM. This CDR3 comprises 18 residues. Here the CDR3 DNA reads TGTGCCAGCAGTTTAGCCGGGACAGAGGCCCCTCCTAACTATGGCTACACCTTC. It specifies CASSLAGTEAPPNYGYTF.

The CDR3 protein is CASSLVAAYSYEQYF. As DNA, the CDR3 is TGTGCCAGCAGCTTAGTAGCGGCCTATTCCTACGAGCAGTACTTC. The rearrangement joins TRBV7-2 to TRBJ2-7; weak D call: TRBD2 (6 bases). The germline CDR1 and CDR2 sequences are SGHTA and FQGNSA. There are 15 residues in the CDR3. V was trimmed by 1 base and J by 1 base, leaving 11 bases between them.

The chain combines TRBV7-6 with TRBJ1-3; D gene uncertain. Germline CDR1 SGHVS, CDR2 FNYEAQ. Trimming stripped 3 bases from V and 0 bases from J, with 3 bases between. The CDR3 is 13 residues long. CDR3 amino acids: CASSLASGNTIYF. CDR3 DNA sequence: TGTGCCAGCAGCTTGGCCTCTGGAAACACCATATATTTT.

The chain combines TRBV10-3 with TRBJ2-5; 11 nucleotides match TRBD1. The CDR3 runs 15 residues. With V trimmed by 8 bases and J by 4 bases, 9 bases remained unmatched. Germline V gene lookup returns CDR1 ENHRY and CDR2 SYGVKD. The DNA of the CDR3 is TGTGCCATCTCGGGGACAGGGGGATCTCCAGAGACCCAGTACTTC. Amino acids: CAISGTGGSPETQYF.

This clone was counted a single time. The genes are TRBV5-1 and TRBJ2-7; 7 nucleotides agree with TRBD1. V shed 3 bases and J 3 bases; nucleotides not matched to a gene: 9. CDR1 is SGHRS and CDR2 is YFSETQ in the germline V gene. The CDR3 sequence is 15 residues long. The CDR3, as DNA: TGCGCCAGCAGCTCAGTGACAGGGTGGGTCTACGAGCAGTACTTC. Translated: CASSSVTGWVYEQYF.

The chain uses TRBV30 and TRBJ1-1; 8 positions match TRBD1. There are 13 residues in the CDR3. Germline V lookup: CDR1 GTSNPN, CDR2 SVGIG (reference sequence). V shed 3 bases, J shed 4 bases, and the junction held 4 bases outside the gene matches. CDR3 DNA sequence: TGTGCCTGGAGCCGCACAGGGGGCACTGAAGCTTTCTTT. This codes for CAWSRTGGTEAFF. The whole variable domain, remainder taken from reference TRBV30 and TRBJ1-1, is SQTIHQWPATLVQPVGSPLSLECTVEGTSNPNLYWYRQAAGRGLQLLFYSVGIGQISSEVPQNLSASRPQDRQFILSSKKLLLSDSGFYLCAWSRTGGTEAFFGQGTRLTVV.

The V call is TRBV5-4, the J call TRBJ1-2; 8 bases agree with TRBD1. CDR1 is SGHNT, CDR2 YYREEE, per germline (reference sequence). The ends lost 1 base at V and 8 bases at J; junction bases unmatched: 13. This CDR3 comprises 16 residues. CDR3 coding DNA: TGTGCCAGCAGCTTGCTTATTCTTCAGGGGGCGAGGGGCTACACCTTC. It is translated as CASSLLILQGARGYTF.

Remarks on this clone: Other DNA sequences in this specimen translate into the identical CDR3. This chain uses TRBV5-1 with TRBJ2-7, with 11 bases identical to TRBD1. V was clipped by 2 bases and J by 4 bases; unmatched bases: 2. CDR1 is SGHRS, CDR2 YFSETQ, per germline. There are 14 residues in the CDR3. The CDR3 DNA is TGCGCCAGCAGCTTAGGGACAGGGGGATACGAGCAGTACTTC. This codes for CASSLGTGGYEQYF.

DNA for the CDR3: TGTGCCAGCAGCTTAGGAGGGACAGATACGCAGTATTTT. It yields the protein CASSLGGTDTQYF. The rearrangement joins TRBV7-9 to TRBJ2-3; the D gene is possibly TRBD2 (5 bases). Trimming stripped 1 base from V and 3 bases from J, with 5 bases between. CDR3 length: 13 amino acids. Germline lookup yields CDR1 SEHNR and CDR2 FQNEAQ (reference sequence).

V and J are TRBV19 and TRBJ1-1; possibly TRBD1 for D (6 bases). Per germline, CDR1 LNHDA and CDR2 SQIVND (reference sequence). V lost 7 bases, J lost 4 bases, and 16 bases lay in between. The CDR3 sequence is 14 residues long. In nucleotides, the CDR3 is TGTGCCAGTAAGACGCGCGAGGACAGCACTGAAGCTTTCTTT. Translation: CASKTREDSTEAFF.